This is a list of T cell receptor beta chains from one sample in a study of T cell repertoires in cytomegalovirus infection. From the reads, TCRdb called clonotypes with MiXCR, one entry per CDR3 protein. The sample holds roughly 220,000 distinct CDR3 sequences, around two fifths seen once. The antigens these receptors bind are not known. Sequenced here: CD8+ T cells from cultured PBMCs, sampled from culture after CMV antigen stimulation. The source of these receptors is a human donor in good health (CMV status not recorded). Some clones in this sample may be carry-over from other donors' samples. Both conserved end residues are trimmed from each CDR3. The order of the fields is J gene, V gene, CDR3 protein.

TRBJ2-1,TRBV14,ASSQDWGEQF
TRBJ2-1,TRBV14,ASSQLTRFLYNEQF
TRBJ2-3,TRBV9,ASSVTGGRDTDTQY
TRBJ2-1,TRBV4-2,ASSQVGSSYNEQF
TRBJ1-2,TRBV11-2,ASSDKPNYGYT
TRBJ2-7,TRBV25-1,ASSPTGGYYEQY
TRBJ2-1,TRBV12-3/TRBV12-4,ASSLPGEGEQF
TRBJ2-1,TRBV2,ASFAGTKSYNEQF
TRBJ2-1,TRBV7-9,ASSAAPDEQF
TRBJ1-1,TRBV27,ASSLSWARENTEAF
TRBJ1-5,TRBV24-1,ATSDFGKQPQH